This T cell receptor (beta chain) was observed in a study of CD8+CD57+ T cells in acquired aplastic anemia. Study-level background: Sorted CD4+ and CD8+ cells gave an average of about 3.4 ug of DNA.

Whoever was chosen for sequencing had shown CD8+CD57+ cell expansion by flow cytometry. All participating patients were living with severe acquired aplastic anemia. The blood sampling took place in patients who had so far received no therapy. TCR beta VDJ combinations and CDR3 sequences were profiled from genomic DNA. TCRdb called the reads again in MiXCR, with one record for every CDR3 protein. The sample contains some 150,000 distinct CDR3 sequences, 71% of which appear only once. The CDR3 is made up of 17 amino acids. The germline V and J ends were trimmed by 3 bases and 0 bases, with 15 bases remaining between them. CDR1 is MNHEY, CDR2 SMNVEV, per germline (reference sequence).

The chain uses TRBV27 and TRBJ2-4; perhaps TRBD2 as D (6 bases). What was sequenced was sorted CD4+, CD8+, or CD8+CD57+ T cells (not recorded which) from PBMCs. The sequence came from a human donor with aplastic anemia. For the CDR3, the DNA is TGTGCCAGCAGTTTCCTCCGTAGCGGAATAGCCAAAAACATTCAGTACTTC. Amino acids: CASSFLRSGIAKNIQYF.